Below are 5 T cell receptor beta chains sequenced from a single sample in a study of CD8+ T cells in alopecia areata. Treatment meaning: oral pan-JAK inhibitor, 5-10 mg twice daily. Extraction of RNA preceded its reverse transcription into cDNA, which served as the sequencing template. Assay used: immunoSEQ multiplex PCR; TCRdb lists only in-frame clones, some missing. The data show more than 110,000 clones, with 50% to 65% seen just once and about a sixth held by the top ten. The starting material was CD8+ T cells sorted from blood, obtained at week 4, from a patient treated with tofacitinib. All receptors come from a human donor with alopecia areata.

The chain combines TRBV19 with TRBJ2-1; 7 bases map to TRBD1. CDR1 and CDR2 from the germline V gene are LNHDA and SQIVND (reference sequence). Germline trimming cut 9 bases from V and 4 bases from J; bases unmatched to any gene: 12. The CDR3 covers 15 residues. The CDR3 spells CASHKGDSWYNEQFF. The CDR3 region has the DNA TGTGCCAGCCATAAAGGGGACAGCTGGTACAATGAGCAGTTCTTC.

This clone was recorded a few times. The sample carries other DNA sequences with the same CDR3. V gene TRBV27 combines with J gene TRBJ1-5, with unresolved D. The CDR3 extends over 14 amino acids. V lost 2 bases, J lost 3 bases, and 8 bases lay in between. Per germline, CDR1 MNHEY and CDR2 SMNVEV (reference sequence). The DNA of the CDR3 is TGTGCCAGCAGTTTAGGAGGGTACAATCAGCCCCAGCATTTT. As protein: CASSLGGYNQPQHF.

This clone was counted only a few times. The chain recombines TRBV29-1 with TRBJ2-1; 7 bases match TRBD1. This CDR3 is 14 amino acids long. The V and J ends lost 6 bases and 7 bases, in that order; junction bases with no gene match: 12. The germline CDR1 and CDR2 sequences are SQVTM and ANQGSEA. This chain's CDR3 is CSVPDRELGNEQFF. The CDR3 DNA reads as TGCAGCGTCCCCGACAGGGAGCTAGGGAATGAGCAGTTCTTC.

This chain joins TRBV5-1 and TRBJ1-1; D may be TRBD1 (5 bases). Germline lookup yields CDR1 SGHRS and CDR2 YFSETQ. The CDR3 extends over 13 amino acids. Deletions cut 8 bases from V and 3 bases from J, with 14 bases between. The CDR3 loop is CASALGDHTEAFF. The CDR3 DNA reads TGCGCCAGTGCCTTGGGGGACCACACTGAAGCTTTCTTT.

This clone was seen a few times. The CDR3 nucleotides read TGCAGCGCCATCGACAGGGACCACTATGGCTACACCTTC. Amino acid sequence: CSAIDRDHYGYTF. V gene TRBV29-1 combines with J gene TRBJ1-2, with 7 bases lining up with TRBD1. The CDR3 is 13 amino acids. CDR1 is SQVTM, CDR2 ANQGSEA, per germline. Trimming removed 7 bases from V and 3 bases from J; junction bases left unmatched: 8.